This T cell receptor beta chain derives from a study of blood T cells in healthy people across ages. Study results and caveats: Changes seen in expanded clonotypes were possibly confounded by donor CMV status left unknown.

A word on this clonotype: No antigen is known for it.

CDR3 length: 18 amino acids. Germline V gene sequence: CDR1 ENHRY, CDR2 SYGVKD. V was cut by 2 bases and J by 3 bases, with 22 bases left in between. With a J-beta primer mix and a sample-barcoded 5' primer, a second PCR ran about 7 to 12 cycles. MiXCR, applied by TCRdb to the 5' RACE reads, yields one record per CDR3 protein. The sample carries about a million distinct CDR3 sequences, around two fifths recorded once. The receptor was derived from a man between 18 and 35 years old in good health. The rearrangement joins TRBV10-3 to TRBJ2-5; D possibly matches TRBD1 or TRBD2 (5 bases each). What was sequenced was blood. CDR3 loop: CAISEPPRVGAQEETQYF. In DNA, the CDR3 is TGTGCCATCAGTGAGCCGCCTCGGGTCGGGGCCCAAGAAGAGACCCAGTACTTC.